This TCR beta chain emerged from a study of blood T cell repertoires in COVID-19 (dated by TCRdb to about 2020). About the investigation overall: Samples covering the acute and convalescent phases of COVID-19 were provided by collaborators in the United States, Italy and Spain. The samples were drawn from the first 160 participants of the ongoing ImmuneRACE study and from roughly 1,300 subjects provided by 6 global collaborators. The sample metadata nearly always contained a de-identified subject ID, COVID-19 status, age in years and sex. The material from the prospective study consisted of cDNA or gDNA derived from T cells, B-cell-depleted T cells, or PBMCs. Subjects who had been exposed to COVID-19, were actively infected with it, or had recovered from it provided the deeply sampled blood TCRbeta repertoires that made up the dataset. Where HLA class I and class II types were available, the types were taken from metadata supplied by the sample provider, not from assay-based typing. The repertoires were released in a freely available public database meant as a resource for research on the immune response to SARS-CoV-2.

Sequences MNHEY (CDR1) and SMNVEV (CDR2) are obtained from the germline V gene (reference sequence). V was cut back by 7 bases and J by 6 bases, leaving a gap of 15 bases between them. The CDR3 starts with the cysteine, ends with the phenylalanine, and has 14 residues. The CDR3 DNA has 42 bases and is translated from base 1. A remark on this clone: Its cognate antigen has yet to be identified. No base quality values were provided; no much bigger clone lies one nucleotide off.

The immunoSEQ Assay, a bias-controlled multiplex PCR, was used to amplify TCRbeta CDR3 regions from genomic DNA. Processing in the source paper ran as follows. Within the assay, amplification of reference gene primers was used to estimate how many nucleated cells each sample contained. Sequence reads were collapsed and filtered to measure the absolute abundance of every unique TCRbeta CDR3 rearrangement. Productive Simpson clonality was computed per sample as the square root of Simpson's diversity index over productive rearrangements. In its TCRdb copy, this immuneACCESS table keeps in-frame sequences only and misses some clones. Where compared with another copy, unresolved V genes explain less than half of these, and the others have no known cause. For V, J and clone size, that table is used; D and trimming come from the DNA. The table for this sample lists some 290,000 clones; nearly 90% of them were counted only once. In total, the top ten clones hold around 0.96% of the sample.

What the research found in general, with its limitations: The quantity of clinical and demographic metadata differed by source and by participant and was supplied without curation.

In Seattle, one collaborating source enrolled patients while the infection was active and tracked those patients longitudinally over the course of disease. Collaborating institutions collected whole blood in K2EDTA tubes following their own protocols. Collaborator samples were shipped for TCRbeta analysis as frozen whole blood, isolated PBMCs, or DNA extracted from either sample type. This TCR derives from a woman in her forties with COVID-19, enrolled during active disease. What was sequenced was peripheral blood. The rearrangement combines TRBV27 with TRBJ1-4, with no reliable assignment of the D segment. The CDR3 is CASKMAGNDEKLFF. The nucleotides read TGTGCCAGCAAGATGGCGGGGAACGATGAAAAACTGTTTTTT.